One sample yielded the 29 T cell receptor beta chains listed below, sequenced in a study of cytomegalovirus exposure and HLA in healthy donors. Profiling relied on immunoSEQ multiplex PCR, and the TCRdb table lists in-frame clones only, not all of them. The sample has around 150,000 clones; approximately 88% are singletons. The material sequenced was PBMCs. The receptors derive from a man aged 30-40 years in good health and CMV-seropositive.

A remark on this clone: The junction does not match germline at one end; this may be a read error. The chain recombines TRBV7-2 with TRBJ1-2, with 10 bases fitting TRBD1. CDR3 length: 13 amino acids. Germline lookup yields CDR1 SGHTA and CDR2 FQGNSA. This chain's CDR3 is CGGTGAGSYGYTF. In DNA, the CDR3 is TGCGGGGGGACAGGGGCCGGCAGCTATGGCTACACCTTC. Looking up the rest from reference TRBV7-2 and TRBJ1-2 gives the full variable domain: GAGVSQSPSNKVTEKGKDVELRCDPISGHTALYWYRQSLGQGLEFLIYFQGNSAPDKSGLPSDRFSAERTGGSVSTLTIQRTQQEDSAVYLCGGTGAGSYGYTFGSGTRLTVV.

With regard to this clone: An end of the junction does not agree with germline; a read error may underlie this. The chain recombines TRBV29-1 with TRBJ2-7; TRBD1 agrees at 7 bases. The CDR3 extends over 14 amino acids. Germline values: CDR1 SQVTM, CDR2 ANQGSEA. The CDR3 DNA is TGCAGCGTTACCCGGGACAGTACGACCTATGAGCAGTACTTC. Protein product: CSVTRDSTTYEQYF.

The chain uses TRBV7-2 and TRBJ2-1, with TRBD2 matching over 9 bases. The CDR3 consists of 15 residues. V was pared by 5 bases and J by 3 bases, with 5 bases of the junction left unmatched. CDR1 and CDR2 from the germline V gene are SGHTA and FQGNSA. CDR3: CASSPGLALYNEQFF. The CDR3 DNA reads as TGTGCCAGCAGCCCAGGACTAGCGCTCTACAATGAGCAGTTCTTC.

CDR3 amino acids: CASSHDRWRGYTF. The CDR3 nucleotides read TGTGCCAGCAGCCATGACAGGTGGCGAGGCTACACCTTC. The genes are TRBV11-2 and TRBJ1-2; the D gene is possibly TRBD1 (6 bases). Germline CDR1 is SGHAT and CDR2 is FQNNGV. The V end was cut by 5 bases, the J end by 8 bases, with 15 bases between. This CDR3 comprises 13 residues.

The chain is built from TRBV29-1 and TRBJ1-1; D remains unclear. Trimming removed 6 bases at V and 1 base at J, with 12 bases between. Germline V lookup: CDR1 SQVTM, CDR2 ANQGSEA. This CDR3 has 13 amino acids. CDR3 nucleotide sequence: TGCAGCGTACGATTGAGCGGGAACACTGAAGCTTTCTTT. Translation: CSVRLSGNTEAFF.

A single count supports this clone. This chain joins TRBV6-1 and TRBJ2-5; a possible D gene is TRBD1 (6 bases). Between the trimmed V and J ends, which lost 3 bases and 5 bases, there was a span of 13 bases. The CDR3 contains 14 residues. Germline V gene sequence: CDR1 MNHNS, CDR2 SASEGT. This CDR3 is CASSEIRDKETQYF. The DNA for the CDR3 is TGTGCCAGCAGTGAGATCCGGGACAAGGAGACCCAGTACTTC.

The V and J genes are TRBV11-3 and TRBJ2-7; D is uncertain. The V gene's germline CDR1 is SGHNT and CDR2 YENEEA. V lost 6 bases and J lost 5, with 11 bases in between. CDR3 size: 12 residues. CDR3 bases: TGTGCCAGCAGTTCGGCGGCAGACGAGCAGTACTTC. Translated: CASSSAADEQYF. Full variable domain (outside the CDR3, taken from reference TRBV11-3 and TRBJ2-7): EAGVVQSPRYKIIEKKQPVAFWCNPISGHNTLYWYLQNLGQGPELLIRYENEEAVDDSQLPKDRFSAERLKGVDSTLKIQPAELGDSAVYLCASSSAADEQYFGPGTRLTVT.

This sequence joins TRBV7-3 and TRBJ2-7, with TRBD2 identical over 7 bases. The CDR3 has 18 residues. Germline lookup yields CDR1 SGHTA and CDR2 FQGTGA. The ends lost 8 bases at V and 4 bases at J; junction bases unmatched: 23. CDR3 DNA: TGTGCCAGCGCGGGACCCGACCCACGAGAGACTAGCTGGTACGAGCAGTACTTC. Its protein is CASAGPDPRETSWYEQYF. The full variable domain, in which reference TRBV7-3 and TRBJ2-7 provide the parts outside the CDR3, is GAGVSQTPSNKVTEKGKYVELRCDPISGHTALYWYRQSLGQGPEFLIYFQGTGAADDSGLPNDRFFAVRPEGSVSTLKIQRTERGDSAVYLCASAGPDPRETSWYEQYFGPGTRLTVT.

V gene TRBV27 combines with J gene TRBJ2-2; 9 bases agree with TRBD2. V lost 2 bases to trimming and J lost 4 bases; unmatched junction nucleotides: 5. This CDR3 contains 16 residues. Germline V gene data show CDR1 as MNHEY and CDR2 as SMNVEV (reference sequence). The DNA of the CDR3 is TGTGCCAGCAGTTTACTGGCTAGCGGGATCACCGGGGAGCTGTTTTTT. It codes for CASSLLASGITGELFF.

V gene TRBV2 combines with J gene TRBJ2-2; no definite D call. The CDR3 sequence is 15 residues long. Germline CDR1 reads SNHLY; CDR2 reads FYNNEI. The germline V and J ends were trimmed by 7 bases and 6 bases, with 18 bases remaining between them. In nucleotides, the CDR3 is TGTGCCAGCAACCAGACACCCCTATGGTCCGGGGAGCTGTTTTTT. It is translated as CASNQTPLWSGELFF.

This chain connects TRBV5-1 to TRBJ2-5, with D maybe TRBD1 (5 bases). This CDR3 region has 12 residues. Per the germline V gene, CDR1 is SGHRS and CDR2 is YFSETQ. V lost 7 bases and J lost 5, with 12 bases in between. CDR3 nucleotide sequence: TGCGCCAGCGGCGACAGTGGGGAGACCCAGTACTTC. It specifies CASGDSGETQYF. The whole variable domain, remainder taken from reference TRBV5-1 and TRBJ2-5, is KAGVTQTPRYLIKTRGQQVTLSCSPISGHRSVSWYQQTPGQGLQFLFEYFSETQRNKGNFPGRFSGRQFSNSRSEMNVSTLELGDSALYLCASGDSGETQYFGPGTRLLVL.

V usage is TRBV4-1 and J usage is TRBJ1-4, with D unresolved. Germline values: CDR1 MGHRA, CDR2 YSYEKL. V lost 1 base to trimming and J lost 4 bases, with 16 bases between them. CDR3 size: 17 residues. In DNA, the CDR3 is TGCGCCAGCAGCCAAGCGAAGGGTTTCGGGGATAATGAAAAACTGTTTTTT. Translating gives CASSQAKGFGDNEKLFF.

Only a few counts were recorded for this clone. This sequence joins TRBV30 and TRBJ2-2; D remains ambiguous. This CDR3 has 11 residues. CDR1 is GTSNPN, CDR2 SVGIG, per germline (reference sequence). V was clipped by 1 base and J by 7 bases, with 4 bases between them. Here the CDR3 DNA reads TGTGCCTGGAGTGCGGGCGGGGAGCTGTTTTTT. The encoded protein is CAWSAGGELFF. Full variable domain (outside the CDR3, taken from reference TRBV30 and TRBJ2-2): SQTIHQWPATLVQPVGSPLSLECTVEGTSNPNLYWYRQAAGRGLQLLFYSVGIGQISSEVPQNLSASRPQDRQFILSSKKLLLSDSGFYLCAWSAGGELFFGEGSRLTVL.

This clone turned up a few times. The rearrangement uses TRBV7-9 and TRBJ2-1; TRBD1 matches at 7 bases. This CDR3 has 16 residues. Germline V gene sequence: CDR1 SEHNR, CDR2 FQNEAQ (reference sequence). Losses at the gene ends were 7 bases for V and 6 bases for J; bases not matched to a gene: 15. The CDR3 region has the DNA TGTGCCAGCACCACCTTAAAGGGGGCTTCTGGCAATGAGCAGTTCTTC. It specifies CASTTLKGASGNEQFF.

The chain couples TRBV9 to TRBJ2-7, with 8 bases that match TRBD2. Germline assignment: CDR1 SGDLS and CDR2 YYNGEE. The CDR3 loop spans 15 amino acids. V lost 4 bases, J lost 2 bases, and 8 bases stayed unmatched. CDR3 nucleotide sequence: TGTGCCAGCAGCTCGCGGGGGGACGGACCCTACGAGCAGTACTTC. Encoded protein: CASSSRGDGPYEQYF.

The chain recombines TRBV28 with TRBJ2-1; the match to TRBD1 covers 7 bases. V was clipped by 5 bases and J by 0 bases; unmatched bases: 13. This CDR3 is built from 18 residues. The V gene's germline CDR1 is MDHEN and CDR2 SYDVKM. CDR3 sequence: CASSPSTGSPSSYNEQFF. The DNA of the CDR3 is TGTGCCAGCAGTCCCTCGACAGGGTCCCCGAGCTCCTACAATGAGCAGTTCTTC.

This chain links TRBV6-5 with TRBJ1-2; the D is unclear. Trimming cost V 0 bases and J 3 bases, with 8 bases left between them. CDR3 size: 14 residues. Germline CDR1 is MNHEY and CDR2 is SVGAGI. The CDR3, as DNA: TGTGCCAGCAGTTACTCTCCAGTCTACTATGGCTACACCTTC. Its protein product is CASSYSPVYYGYTF.

The CDR3 loop is CATSRDTGQSYEQYF. The CDR3 DNA sequence: TGTGCCACCAGCAGAGATACAGGACAGTCCTACGAGCAGTACTTC. This rearrangement joins TRBV15 to TRBJ2-7, with TRBD1 as a possible D gene (6 bases). This CDR3 region has 15 residues. With 0 bases removed from V and 1 base from J, the gap between germline ends came to 10 bases. Germline CDR1 LNHNV, CDR2 YYDKDF (reference sequence).

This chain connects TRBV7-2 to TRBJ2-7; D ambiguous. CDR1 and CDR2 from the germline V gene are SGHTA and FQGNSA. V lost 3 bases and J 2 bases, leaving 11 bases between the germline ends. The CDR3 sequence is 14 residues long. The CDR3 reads CASSFVTGTYEQYF. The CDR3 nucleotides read TGTGCCAGCAGCTTCGTGACGGGTACCTACGAGCAGTACTTC.

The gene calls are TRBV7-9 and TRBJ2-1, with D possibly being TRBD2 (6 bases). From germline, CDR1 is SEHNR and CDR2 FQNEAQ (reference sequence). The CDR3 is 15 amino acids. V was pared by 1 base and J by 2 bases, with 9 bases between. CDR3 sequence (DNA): TGTGCCAGCAGCTTAGACGGCGGGACCTACAATGAGCAGTTCTTC. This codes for CASSLDGGTYNEQFF.

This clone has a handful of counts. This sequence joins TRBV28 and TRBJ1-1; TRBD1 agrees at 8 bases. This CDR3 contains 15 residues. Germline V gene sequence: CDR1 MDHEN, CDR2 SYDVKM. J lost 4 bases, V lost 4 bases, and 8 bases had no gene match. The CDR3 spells CASSSRQGRVTEAFF. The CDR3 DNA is TGTGCCAGCAGTTCCCGACAGGGGAGGGTCACTGAAGCTTTCTTT.

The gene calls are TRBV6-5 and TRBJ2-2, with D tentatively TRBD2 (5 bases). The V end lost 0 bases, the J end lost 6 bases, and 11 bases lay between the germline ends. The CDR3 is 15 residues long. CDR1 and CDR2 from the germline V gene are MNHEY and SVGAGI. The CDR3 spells CASSYSPGSAGELFF. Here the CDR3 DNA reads TGTGCCAGCAGTTACTCGCCGGGGTCCGCCGGGGAGCTGTTTTTT.

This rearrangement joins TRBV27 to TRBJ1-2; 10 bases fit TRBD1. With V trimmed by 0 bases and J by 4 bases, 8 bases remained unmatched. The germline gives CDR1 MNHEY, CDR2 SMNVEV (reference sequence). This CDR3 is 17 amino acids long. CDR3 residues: CASSLSPGQGRAYGYTF. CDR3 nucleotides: TGTGCCAGCAGTTTATCGCCGGGACAGGGGAGGGCCTATGGCTACACCTTC.

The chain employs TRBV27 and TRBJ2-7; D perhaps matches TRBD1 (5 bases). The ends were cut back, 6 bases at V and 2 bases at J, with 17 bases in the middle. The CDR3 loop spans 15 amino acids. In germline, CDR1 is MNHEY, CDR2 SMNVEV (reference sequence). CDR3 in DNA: TGTGCCAGCAGGGCCCAGGGCACGCCAACCTACGAGCAGTACTTC. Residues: CASRAQGTPTYEQYF.

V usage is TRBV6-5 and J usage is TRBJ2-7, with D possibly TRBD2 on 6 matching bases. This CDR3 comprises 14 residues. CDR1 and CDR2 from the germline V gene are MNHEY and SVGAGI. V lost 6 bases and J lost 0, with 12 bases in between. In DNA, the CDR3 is TGTGCCAGCAGGGGGACTGAAATCTCCTACGAGCAGTACTTC. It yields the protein CASRGTEISYEQYF.

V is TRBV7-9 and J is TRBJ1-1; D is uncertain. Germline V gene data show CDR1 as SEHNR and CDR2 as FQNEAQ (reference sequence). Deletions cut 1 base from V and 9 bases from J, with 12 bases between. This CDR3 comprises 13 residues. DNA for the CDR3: TGTGCCAGCAGCTTAGTAGATGAACGTCAAGCTTTCTTT. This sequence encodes CASSLVDERQAFF. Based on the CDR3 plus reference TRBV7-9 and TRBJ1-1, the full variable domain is DTGVSQNPRHKITKRGQNVTFRCDPISEHNRLYWYRQTLGQGPEFLTYFQNEAQLEKSRLLSDRFSAERPKGSFSTLEIQRTEQGDSAMYLCASSLVDERQAFFGQGTRLTVV.

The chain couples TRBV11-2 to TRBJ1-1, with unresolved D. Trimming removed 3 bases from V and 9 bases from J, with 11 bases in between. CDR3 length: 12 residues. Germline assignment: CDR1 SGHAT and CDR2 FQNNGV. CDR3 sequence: CASSFNQFKAFF. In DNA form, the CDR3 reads TGTGCCAGCAGCTTTAACCAGTTTAAAGCTTTCTTT.

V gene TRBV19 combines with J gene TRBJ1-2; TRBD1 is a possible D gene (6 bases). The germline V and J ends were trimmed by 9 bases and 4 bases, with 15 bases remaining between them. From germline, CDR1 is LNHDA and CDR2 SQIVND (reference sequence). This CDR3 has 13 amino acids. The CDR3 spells CASATGDTYGYTF. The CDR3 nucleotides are TGTGCCAGCGCGACCGGGGACACCTATGGCTACACCTTC.

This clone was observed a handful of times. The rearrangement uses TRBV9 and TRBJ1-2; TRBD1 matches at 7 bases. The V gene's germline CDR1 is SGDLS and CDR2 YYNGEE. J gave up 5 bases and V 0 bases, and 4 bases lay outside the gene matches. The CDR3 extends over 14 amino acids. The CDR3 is CASSVAGTDYGYTF. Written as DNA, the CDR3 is TGTGCCAGCAGCGTAGCTGGGACAGATTATGGCTACACCTTC.